What follows is one T cell receptor (beta chain) and its context. Its cognate antigen is unknown. This entry comes from a study of T cell responses to AZD1222 COVID-19 vaccine. The study's findings and limits: The donor cohort was predominantly white British with a female majority, and clonal diversity may have been underestimated. Elevations in Spike-specific TCR breadth and depth followed administration of two AZD1222 doses. Per reports, nearly half of all spike-specific TCRs target regions that are unmutated in variants. Vaccine-associated CD4 TCRs spanned spike, dominant at 160-218 and 743-854.

The CDR3 extends over 15 amino acids. The V and J ends lost 0 bases and 6 bases, in that order; junction bases with no gene match: 5. The germline CDR1 and CDR2 sequences are SGHNT and YYREEE (reference sequence). Data came from immunoSEQ multiplex PCR; TCRdb stores just in-frame clones and leaves some out. The sample yields 150,000 or so clones, 90% to 95% seen once. Material: peripheral blood, obtained on day 0 of AZD1222 vaccination. The TCR was taken from an adult in good health. J is TRBJ2-7 and V is TRBV5-4; TRBD2 matches at 11 bases. DNA for the CDR3: TGTGCCAGCAGCTTGGAACTAGCGGGAGAGGGCGAGCAGTACTTC. This gives the protein CASSLELAGEGEQYF.